This T cell receptor (beta chain) originates from a study of T cell changes during pregnancy in multiple sclerosis. Data came from immunoSEQ multiplex PCR; TCRdb stores just in-frame clones and leaves some out. The sample has 60,000 or so clones, around 93% seen once. There are 13 residues in the CDR3. CDR1 is SNHLY, CDR2 FYNNEI, per germline. Trimming cost V 4 bases and J 5 bases, with 11 bases left between them. The TCR originated in a female donor with multiple sclerosis, enrolled in a pregnancy study. The chain recombines TRBV2 with TRBJ2-5; no clear D. The sequenced sample was CD4+ T cells from peripheral blood mononuclear cells, obtained before pregnancy. The chain's CDR3 is CASSGHEAETQYF. The CDR3 DNA is TGTGCCAGCAGTGGTCATGAGGCGGAGACCCAGTACTTC.